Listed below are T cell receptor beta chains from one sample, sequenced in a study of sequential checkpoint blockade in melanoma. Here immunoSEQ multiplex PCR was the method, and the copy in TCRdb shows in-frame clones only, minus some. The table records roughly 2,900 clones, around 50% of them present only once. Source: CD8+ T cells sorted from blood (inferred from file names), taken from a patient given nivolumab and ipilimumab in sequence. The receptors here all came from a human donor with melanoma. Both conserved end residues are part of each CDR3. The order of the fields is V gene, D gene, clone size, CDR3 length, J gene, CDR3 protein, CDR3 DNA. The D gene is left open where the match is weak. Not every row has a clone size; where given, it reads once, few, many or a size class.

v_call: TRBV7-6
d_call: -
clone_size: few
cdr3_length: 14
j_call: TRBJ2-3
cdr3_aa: CASSLAGNTDTQYF
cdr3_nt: TGTGCCAGCAGCTTAGCCGGGAACACAGATACGCAGTATTTT

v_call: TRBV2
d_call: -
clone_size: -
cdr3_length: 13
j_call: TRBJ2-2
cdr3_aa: CASSEGSSGELFF
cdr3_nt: TGTGCCAGCAGTGAGGGCTCCAGCGGGGAGCTGTTTTTT

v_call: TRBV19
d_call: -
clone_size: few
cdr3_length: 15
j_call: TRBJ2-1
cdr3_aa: CASSILGARYNEQFF
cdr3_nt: TGTGCCAGTAGTATCCTGGGGGCCAGATACAATGAGCAGTTCTTC

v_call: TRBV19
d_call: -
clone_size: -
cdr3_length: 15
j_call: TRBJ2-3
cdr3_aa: CASTTGGWATDTQYF
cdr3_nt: TGTGCCAGTACCACCGGGGGTTGGGCCACAGATACGCAGTATTTT

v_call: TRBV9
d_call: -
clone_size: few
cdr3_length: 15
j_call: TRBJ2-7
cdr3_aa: CASSVSASVAYEQYF
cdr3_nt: TGTGCCAGCAGCGTATCGGCTAGCGTCGCCTACGAGCAGTACTTC

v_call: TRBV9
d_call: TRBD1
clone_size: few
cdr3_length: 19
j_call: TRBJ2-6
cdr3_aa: CASSTQTGEGRDGANVLTF
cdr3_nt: TGTGCCAGCAGCACTCAGACAGGGGAAGGTAGAGATGGGGCCAACGTCCTGACTTTC

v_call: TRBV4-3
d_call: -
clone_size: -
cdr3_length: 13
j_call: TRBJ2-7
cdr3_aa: CASSLGLGWEQYF
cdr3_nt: TGCGCCAGCAGCCTTGGACTGGGATGGGAGCAGTACTTC

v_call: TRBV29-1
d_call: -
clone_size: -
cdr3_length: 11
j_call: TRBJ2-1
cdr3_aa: CSVGYRNEQFF
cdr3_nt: TGCAGCGTTGGTTACCGGAATGAGCAGTTCTTC

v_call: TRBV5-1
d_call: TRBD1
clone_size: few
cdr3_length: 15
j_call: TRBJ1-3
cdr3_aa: CASSSGTGGGNTIYF
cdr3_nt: TGCGCCAGCAGCTCGGGGACAGGGGGCGGAAACACCATATATTTT

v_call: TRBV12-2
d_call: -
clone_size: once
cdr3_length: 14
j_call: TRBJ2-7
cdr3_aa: CASRLAWLGNEQYF
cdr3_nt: TGTGCAAGTCGCTTAGCGTGGCTAGGTAACGAGCAGTACTTC

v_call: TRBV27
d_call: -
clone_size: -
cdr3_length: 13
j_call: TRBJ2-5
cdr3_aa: CASSMIEQETQYF
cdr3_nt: TGTGCCAGCAGTATGATAGAGCAAGAGACCCAGTACTTC

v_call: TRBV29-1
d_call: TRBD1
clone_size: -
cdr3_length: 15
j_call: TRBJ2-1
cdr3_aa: CSARSSGQIYNEQFF
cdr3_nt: TGCAGCGCTCGAAGTTCGGGACAGATCTACAATGAGCAGTTCTTC

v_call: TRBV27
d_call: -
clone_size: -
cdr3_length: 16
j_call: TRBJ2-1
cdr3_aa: CASSPWEGSSYNEQFF
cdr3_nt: TGTGCCAGCAGCCCCTGGGAAGGGAGCTCCTACAATGAGCAGTTCTTC

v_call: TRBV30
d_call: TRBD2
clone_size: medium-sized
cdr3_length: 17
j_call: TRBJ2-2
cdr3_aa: CASSPGLAELNTGELFF
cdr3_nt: TGTGCAAGCTCCCCGGGACTAGCGGAGCTGAACACCGGGGAGCTGTTTTTT

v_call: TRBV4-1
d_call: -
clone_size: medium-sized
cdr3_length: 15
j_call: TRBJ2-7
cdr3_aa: CASSHNMGTAYEQYF
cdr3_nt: TGCGCCAGCAGCCATAACATGGGGACTGCCTACGAGCAGTACTTC

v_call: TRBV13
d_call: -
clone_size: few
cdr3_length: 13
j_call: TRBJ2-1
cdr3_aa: CASSLTAYNEQFF
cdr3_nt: TGTGCCAGCAGCTTGACAGCATACAATGAGCAGTTCTTC

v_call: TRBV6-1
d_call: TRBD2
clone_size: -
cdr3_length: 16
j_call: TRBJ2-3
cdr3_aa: CASSGGTSGRSDTQYF
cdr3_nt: TGTGCCAGCAGTGGAGGGACTAGCGGGAGATCAGATACGCAGTATTTT

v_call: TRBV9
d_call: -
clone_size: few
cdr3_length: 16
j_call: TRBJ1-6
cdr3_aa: CASSSTHLPGYSPLHF
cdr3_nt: TGTGCCAGCAGCTCTACCCACCTCCCAGGGTATTCACCCCTCCACTTT

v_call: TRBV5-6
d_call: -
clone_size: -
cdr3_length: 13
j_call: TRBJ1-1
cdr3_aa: CASSLGGNTEAFF
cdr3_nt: TGTGCCAGCAGCTTGGGGGGCAATACTGAAGCTTTCTTT

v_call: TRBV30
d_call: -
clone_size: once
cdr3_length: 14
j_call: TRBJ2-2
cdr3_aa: CAWSHGGNTGELFF
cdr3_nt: TGTGCCTGGAGTCATGGAGGGAACACCGGGGAGCTGTTTTTT

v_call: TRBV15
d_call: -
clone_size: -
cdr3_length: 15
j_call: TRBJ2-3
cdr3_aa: CATSRDRGSTDTQYF
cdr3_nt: TGTGCCACCAGCAGAGATCGGGGGAGCACAGATACGCAGTATTTT

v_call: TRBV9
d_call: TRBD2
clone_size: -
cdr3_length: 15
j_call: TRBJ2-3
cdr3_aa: CASSVEAGNTDTQYF
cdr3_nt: TGTGCCAGCAGCGTGGAAGCGGGGAACACAGATACGCAGTATTTT

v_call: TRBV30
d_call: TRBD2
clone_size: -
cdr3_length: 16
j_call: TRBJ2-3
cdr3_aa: CAWRELSGRNRDTQYF
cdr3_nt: TGTGCCTGGAGGGAGCTTAGCGGGAGAAACAGAGATACGCAGTATTTT

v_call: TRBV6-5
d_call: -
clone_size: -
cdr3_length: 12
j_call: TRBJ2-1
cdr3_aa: CASTKRGDEQFF
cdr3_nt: TGTGCCAGCACCAAACGGGGTGATGAGCAGTTCTTC

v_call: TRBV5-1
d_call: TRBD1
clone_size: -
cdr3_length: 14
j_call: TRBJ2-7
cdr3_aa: CASSPTGYPYEQYF
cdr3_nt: TGCGCCAGCAGCCCGACAGGGTACCCTTACGAGCAGTACTTC

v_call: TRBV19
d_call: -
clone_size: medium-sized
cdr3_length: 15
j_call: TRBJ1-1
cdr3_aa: CASSIFWDKNTEAFF
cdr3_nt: TGTGCCAGTAGTATATTCTGGGACAAGAACACTGAAGCTTTCTTT

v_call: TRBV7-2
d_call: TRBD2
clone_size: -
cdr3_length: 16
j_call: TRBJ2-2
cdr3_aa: CASSLLAGMYTGELFF
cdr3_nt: TGTGCCAGCAGCTTACTAGCGGGAATGTACACCGGGGAGCTGTTTTTT

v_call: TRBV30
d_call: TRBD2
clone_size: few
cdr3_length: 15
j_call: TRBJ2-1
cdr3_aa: CAWGGLAGRRNEQFF
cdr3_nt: TGTGCCTGGGGGGGACTAGCGGGGAGGAGGAATGAGCAGTTCTTC

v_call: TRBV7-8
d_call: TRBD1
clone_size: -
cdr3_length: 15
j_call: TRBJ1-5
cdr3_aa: CASSLAQGGHQPQHF
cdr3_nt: TGTGCCAGCAGCTTAGCGCAAGGGGGCCATCAGCCCCAGCATTTT

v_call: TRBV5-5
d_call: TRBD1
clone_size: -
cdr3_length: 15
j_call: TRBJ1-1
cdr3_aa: CASSLGQGGNTEAFF
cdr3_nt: TGTGCCAGCAGCTTGGGACAGGGGGGGAACACTGAAGCTTTCTTT

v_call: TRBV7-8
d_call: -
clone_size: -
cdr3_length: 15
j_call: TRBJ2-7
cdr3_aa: CASSLETVGGYEQYF
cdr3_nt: TGTGCCAGCAGCTTAGAGACAGTGGGGGGTTACGAGCAGTACTTC

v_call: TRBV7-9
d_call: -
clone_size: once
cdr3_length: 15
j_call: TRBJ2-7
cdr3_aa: CASSLLSGGNGEQYF
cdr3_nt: TGTGCCAGCAGCTTACTTTCAGGAGGGAATGGCGAGCAGTACTTC

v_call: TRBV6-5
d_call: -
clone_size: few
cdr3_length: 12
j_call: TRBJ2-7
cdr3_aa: CASSEGGVEQYF
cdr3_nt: TGTGCCAGCAGTGAAGGTGGAGTCGAGCAGTACTTC

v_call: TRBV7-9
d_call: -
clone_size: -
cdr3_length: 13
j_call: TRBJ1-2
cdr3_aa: CASSLGYDVGYTF
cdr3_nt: TGTGCCAGCAGCTTAGGCTACGATGTCGGCTACACCTTC

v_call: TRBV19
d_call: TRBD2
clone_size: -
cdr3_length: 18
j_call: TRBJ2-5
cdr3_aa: CASSALAGNSRQRETQYF
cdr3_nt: TGTGCCAGTAGTGCACTAGCGGGGAATTCACGCCAAAGAGAGACCCAGTACTTC

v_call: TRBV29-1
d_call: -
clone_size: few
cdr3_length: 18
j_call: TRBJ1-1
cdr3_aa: CSARPSTGFRVLGGEAFF
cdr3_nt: TGCAGCGCGCGCCCCTCTACAGGGTTTAGGGTGCTGGGCGGGGAAGCTTTCTTT